This TCR beta chain came from a study of cytomegalovirus exposure and HLA in healthy donors (dated by TCRdb to between 2016 and 2019). With respect to the entire study: In an earlier analysis of roughly 500 of the donors, 250 to 300 Gb of sequence data and approximately 100 million unique TCR beta sequences from roughly 200 million T cells were reported. Roughly 300 gigabases of sequencing data and 75 million to 85 million unique TCR sequences made up an early release that covered 500 to 650 HLA-typed donors. Of the roughly 400 genotyped donors, about 80% fell in the genetic ancestry cluster associated with self-reported Caucasian donors. The study was designed to test whether signatures of past pathogen exposure could be identified by cataloging public T cell receptors. Using immunosequencing, the study profiled T cell repertoires from roughly 650 subjects and related those repertoires to cytomegalovirus serostatus. In addition to the first cohort of around 670 subjects, a separate validation cohort of under 150 different subjects was used. To predict cytomegalovirus infection status, the study combined high-throughput TCR immunosequencing, statistical association of individual TCRs with disease status, and machine learning. A later analysis re-examined previously published TCR beta repertoires from about 670 donors and added high-resolution HLA genotyping to investigate patterns of TCR occurrence. The later analysis used no new phenotypic data to find candidate immune exposures, relying instead on TCR beta sequences and their occurrence across donors. To decide whether each TCR beta V gene segment behaved as functional or pseudogenic, an earlier analysis of several hundred of the donors relied on high-throughput TCR beta sequencing. Donor age, sex, ethnicity and CMV serostatus were collected together with the repertoire data. In a later genetic analysis, genome-wide SNP genotypes for about three fifths of the 666 donors were used, and that subset was treated as a discovery cohort. All discovery cohort repertoires had been generated on a single sequencing platform. Class I and class II HLA loci were covered by the typing at four-digit resolution. Typing coverage differed by locus: A, B, C, DRB1 and DQB1 were typed in roughly 629-640 donors, DQA1 in approximately 520, DPA1 in around 610, and DPB1 in 400 to 480. Because of strong linkage in the cohort, five DR-DQ haplotypes were treated as single units for association and clustering. Across some 400 genotyped donors of the cohort, an average of about 240,000 unique TCR beta nucleotide sequences per donor were sequenced, and 15% to 20% of those sequences were non-productive. Study-wide findings and limitations: While some public TCRs were present in many individuals, most TCR sequences turned up only very rarely across donors. For the cohort, immune exposure information was limited to CMV serostatus. Because counts were too low, around 18 rarely observed V segments, including chromosome 9 orphons, were left out of the earlier analysis of about 500 of the donors. In an earlier analysis of fewer than 700 of the donors, most TCR beta V segments appeared in productive rearrangements about 87% or about 30% of the time, broadly matching IMGT annotations. In a later analysis, the rate of TCR association differed among HLA loci, with DRB1 alleles having the most associated TCRs and HLA-C alleles having the fewest. According to a later genetic analysis, donors in an Asian-associated ancestry cluster had fewer N-insertions in productive TCRs than the approximately 650-donor mean. Compared with equally common non-associated chains, HLA-associated TCR beta chains in a later analysis were more clonally expanded and had lower generation probabilities. Several of the top co-occurrence clusters appeared to be linked to parvovirus B19, influenza, CMV and Epstein-Barr virus, according to a later analysis. In a later genetic analysis, a missense DCLRE1C variant was associated with V-gene and J-gene trimming of TCR beta chains, and the association was replicated in an independent cohort. The sequencing pipeline was judged likely to have produced a cluster of highly shared sequence variants as a technical artifact. A further reported finding was that TCR beta sequences accurately predicted the HLA-A and HLA-B alleles for most subjects in the first cohort. Because HLA typing was unavailable for some donors at each locus, only the typed subset was used in association tests. Linkage disequilibrium might explain the correlated functional status among segregating V segments, but an unknown experimental factor could not be excluded. In a later analysis, most CMV-associated TCR beta chains were found to appear HLA-restricted, with HLA associations seemingly driven largely by CMV exposure. This cohort had only TCR beta chains sequenced, and the lack of alpha or paired-chain data limited which features could be detected. When HLA alleles, especially DR and DQ, strongly co-occurred, TCR associations were difficult to assign to individual alleles. The authors suggested that the approach could potentially be extended to other disease states and immunological phenotypes. A total of fewer than 200 TCR beta chains were listed by the study as associated with cytomegalovirus. Three of the identified cytomegalovirus-associated TCR beta chains were confirmed in vitro to be specific for cytomegalovirus antigens. Sequencing depth was assumed to be roughly uniform across donors in the presence/absence analyses, though that assumption may not hold. The classifier was reported to diagnose cytomegalovirus status with high specificity and sensitivity in both the original cohort and the validation cohort. Because the 87-base-pair reads could not distinguish some IMGT-functional V segments, including TRBV6-2 and TRBV6-3, those segments were excluded. In a later analysis, 15,000 to 20,000 TCR beta sequences were associated with specific HLA alleles at a false discovery rate of 0.05.

The library was prepared using the immunoSEQ multiplex PCR assay. The multiplex PCR relied on a mix of 60 forward primers for TCR Vbeta segments and 13 reverse primers for TCR Jbeta segments. The CDR3 region of rearranged TCR beta genes was amplified from genomic DNA by a multiplex PCR assay. The Illumina HiSeq System was used to sequence the amplified TCR beta libraries as 87-base-pair reads. On the authors' methods: In a later analysis, tens of millions of unique TCR beta chains were counted across the roughly 700 repertoires, and roughly 10 million of these chains were shared by at least two donors. Raw reads were error-corrected and collapsed into unique sequences by a nearest-neighbor algorithm in which closely related sequences were merged to remove PCR and sequencing errors. CDR3 sequences were aligned to IMGT reference sequences to assign V, D and J gene segments. For a sequence to be retained, a match of at least six nucleotides was required to both a V gene segment and a J gene segment. Rearrangements were classified as productive when the CDR3 lacked stop codons and remained in frame with V and J, and all other rearrangements were classified as non-productive. Following IMGT convention, CDR3 was defined as the stretch from the second conserved V-encoded cysteine up to the conserved J-encoded phenylalanine. In an earlier analysis of more than 550 of the donors, sequences lacking an unambiguous match to a single V gene segment were excluded. In an earlier analysis of several hundred of the donors, a V segment was called functional when productive rearrangements were above 56.7%, and segregating when the standard deviation between donors exceeded 5%. A statistical classification framework was developed to diagnose cytomegalovirus status using the catalog of TCR beta chain sequences. In a later analysis, TCR nucleotide sequences were compared against IMGT/GENE-DB human TR gene sequences so that V and J genes could be assigned. A later analysis assigned CDR3 sequences and most-parsimonious VDJ recombination scenarios with the TCRdist pipeline. A later analysis defined each TCR beta chain by its CDR3 amino acid sequence plus V-gene family, and excluded reads lacking a unique V-gene family. As a way to deal with suspected cross-contamination and a sequencing artifact, a later analysis dropped hundreds of nucleotide sequences that were highly shared and had low generation probability. For each public chain, a later analysis derived a clonal expansion index from normalized ranks of inferred template counts within each repertoire. In a later analysis, generation probabilities were computed with a VDJ recombination model fitted to out-of-frame rearrangements, and the resulting probabilities were checked against IGoR. In a later analysis, TCR-TCR, TCR-HLA and TCR-CMV co-occurrence was scored with hypergeometric tests, and a repertoire-size bias correction was applied to TCR pairs. False discovery rates were estimated in a later analysis by permuting HLA or CMV assignments 20 times. A later analysis grouped co-occurring TCRs with DBSCAN, adding TCRdist sequence similarity when clustering within HLA-allele-positive subsets. Repertoires with fewer than 30,000 or more than 120,000 public chains were left out of co-occurrence clustering, as were roughly five repertoires with anomalous nucleotide sharing. TCRdb's version of the immuneACCESS table is confined to in-frame rearrangements and falls short of the full clone set. An unresolved V gene accounts for under half of the shortfall where checked; the remainder is of unknown origin. V and J calls plus clone size are reproduced from that table; the DNA served to infer D and trimming. Within this sample are 110,000 to 150,000 clones, with approximately 78% of them counted one time only. The top ten clones comprise about 2.2% of the sample.

As for this clone: Its antigen is currently not known. No base qualities exist here, and no much larger clone lies one base off it.

The cohort was made up of approximately 670 healthy bone marrow donors. Cohort members were all nominally healthy when sampled, although unrecorded immune exposures were likely present. The donor was CMV seropositive and was included in the group of some 290 seropositive cohort members. Every donor gave a peripheral blood sample, and the peripheral blood mononuclear cells from that sample were used for TCR beta sequencing. The Qiagen DNeasy Blood Extraction Kit was used to extract genomic DNA from the blood cell samples. There are 15 amino acids in the CDR3, from cysteine to phenylalanine inclusive. The read is trimmed to its CDR3 DNA, 45 bases read in frame from base 1. In the germline V gene (reference sequence), CDR1 corresponds to LNHDA and CDR2 to SQIVND. At the junction V is shortened by 7 bases and J by 8 bases, with 20 bases in between.

The sequence links TRBV19 to TRBJ1-4; a confident D gene designation cannot be given. Source material: PBMCs. This sequence was found in a woman between 18 and 30 years old in good health and CMV-seropositive. For the CDR3, the sequence is CASNFGKGFGEKLFF. The sequence in DNA is TGTGCCAGTAATTTCGGGAAGGGATTCGGGGAAAAACTGTTTTTT.